The clone carrying this T cell receptor beta chain was counted between two and nine times. Its target is unknown. These data originate in a study of beta chain features in type 1 diabetes. The wider study: Over all samples combined, more than 90,000,000 sorted cells were examined.

The CDR3 spans 15 residues. Germline V gene lookup returns CDR1 MNHEY and CDR2 SVGAGI. V was pared by 5 bases and J by 0 bases, with 4 bases of the junction left unmatched. Of the isolated RNA, all was reverse transcribed, and so the sequenced material was expressed TCRB transcripts. Deep immunoSEQ sequencing covered naive, central memory and regulatory T cell samples. Repertoires were generated with immunoSEQ multiplex PCR, while TCRdb's copy carries only in-frame clones and drops some. The sample shows some 230,000 clones, 9% to 10% of them seen only once. Overall study findings and caveats: For patients, the naive, central memory and Treg TCRB repertoires appeared more alike than for healthy donors. PCR might favor shorter templates, but any such skew would affect patients and controls equally.

This chain joins TRBV6-5 and TRBJ1-5; 7 bases are a match to TRBD1. The sequence was obtained from a woman aged 18-35 years in good health. Input material: naive CD4+ T cells from blood. The CDR3 is CASSPTGVSNQPQHF. The CDR3 region has the DNA TGTGCCAGCAGTCCTACAGGGGTTAGCAATCAGCCCCAGCATTTT.